The rows below give T cell receptor beta chains drawn from one sample of a study of radiotherapy plus CTLA-4 blockade in lung cancer. Using immunoSEQ multiplex PCR, the repertoire was profiled, and TCRdb retains in-frame clones only, with some absent. The table records tens of thousands of clones, 78% of them present only once. Material: peripheral blood, obtained from a patient treated with radiotherapy plus ipilimumab. These TCRs come from a human donor with non-small cell lung cancer who had a partial response to radiotherapy plus ipilimumab. Some clones in this sample may be carry-over from other donors' samples. Each CDR3 is given with its conserved first and last residue. Fields, in order: V gene, J gene, D gene, CDR3 length, CDR3 protein. D genes are given only for firm matches.

TRBV19,TRBJ2-7,TRBD1,13,CASRDRGRDEQYF
TRBV19,TRBJ1-2,NA,14,CASTTGIRNYGYTF
TRBV6-1,TRBJ2-2,NA,15,CASSGYSQNTGELFF
TRBV6-5,TRBJ2-5,NA,11,CASSYSWEQYF
TRBV4-3,TRBJ2-6,NA,16,CASSQDPGNGANVLTF
TRBV19,TRBJ2-5,TRBD1,13,CASSIGQGETQYF
TRBV11-2,TRBJ2-1,TRBD2,16,CASSPVVSGRFDEQFF
TRBV11-2,TRBJ2-7,TRBD2,14,CASSLSGGTYEQYF
TRBV11-3,TRBJ2-1,NA,14,CASSTRGARGEQFF
TRBV7-2,TRBJ2-2,TRBD2,15,CASRPAGARSGELFF
TRBV28,TRBJ1-2,TRBD1,17,CATLSFTGGDVNYGYTF
TRBV28,TRBJ2-7,TRBD2,15,CASRGGTSGSYEQYF
TRBV5-1,TRBJ2-1,NA,14,CASSLVPGSNEQFF
TRBV20-1,TRBJ2-2,NA,11,CSSLGSGELFF
TRBV5-1,TRBJ2-7,TRBD2,14,CASSTSSGSYEQYF
TRBV5-3,TRBJ1-2,NA,12,CARSLAAGGYTF
TRBV6-1,TRBJ1-2,TRBD1,14,CASSDGQGAGGYTF
TRBV5-4,TRBJ2-5,TRBD1,13,CASSEGQQETQYF
TRBV28,TRBJ1-1,TRBD1,15,CASSLPGGISTEAFF
TRBV6-1,TRBJ1-2,NA,15,CASRPQDGLNYGYTF
TRBV10-2,TRBJ2-1,TRBD2,18,CASTRSGLAGKANNEQFF
TRBV7-9,TRBJ2-7,TRBD2,14,CASSNSGSPYEQYF
TRBV9,TRBJ2-2,NA,13,CASSVSGTGELFF
TRBV11-3,TRBJ1-1,NA,13,CASSLEGGTEAFF
TRBV9,TRBJ1-3,NA,16,CASSATSPFSGNTIYF
TRBV20-1,TRBJ1-2,NA,11,CSAVRRDGYTF
TRBV27,TRBJ2-7,NA,14,CASSFENRPEEQYF
TRBV28,TRBJ2-2,TRBD1,15,CASRSSGQGTGELFF
TRBV28,TRBJ2-3,TRBD1,17,CASSLTPGQISTDTQYF
TRBV5-5,TRBJ1-2,TRBD1,15,CASSLGQGMGYGYTF
TRBV28,TRBJ1-1,NA,13,CASSFSGGTEAFF
TRBV9,TRBJ1-3,NA,14,CASSREGSGNTIYF
TRBV19,TRBJ1-2,TRBD1,15,CASSNPRTGGYGYTF
TRBV11-2,TRBJ2-1,NA,14,CASSPSGVYNEQFF
TRBV18,TRBJ2-7,TRBD2,14,CASSPRGSSYEQYF
TRBV6-4,TRBJ2-7,NA,13,CASSGASAYEQYF
TRBV11-2,TRBJ2-5,NA,14,CASSLRDSMETQYF
TRBV5-1,TRBJ1-6,NA,14,CASSLGGDRSPLHF
TRBV6-5,TRBJ2-2,TRBD2,15,CASKSGGPGTGELFF
TRBV9,TRBJ1-3,NA,16,CASSVVYSLSGNTIYF
TRBV29-1,TRBJ2-5,TRBD2,14,CSVRTSGRRETQYF